Listed here is a single TCR beta chain. This table comes from immunoSEQ multiplex PCR, and its TCRdb copy is limited to in-frame clones, with some not included. This table has nearly 110,000 clones, 75% to 90% appearing once. The data originate from a study of T cell responses to AZD1222 COVID-19 vaccine. The receptor was isolated from an adult in good health. The specimen comprised peripheral blood, sampled on day 0 of AZD1222 vaccination.

The CDR3 region has the DNA TGTGCCAGCACTCCCCCGGCTTTCGAGCAGTTCTTC. Protein sequence: CASTPPAFEQFF. The chain is built from TRBV2 and TRBJ2-1; D not resolved. CDR3 length equals 12 residues. Germline-derived CDR1 and CDR2 are SNHLY and FYNNEI. Between the trimmed V and J ends, which lost 7 bases and 10 bases, there was a span of 14 bases.